The rows below give T cell receptor beta chains drawn from one sample of a study of blood T cell repertoires in COVID-19. Clones were read by immunoSEQ multiplex PCR, and TCRdb kept only the in-frame ones, dropping some. The sample has about 160,000 clones, 85% seen once; the top ten hold 0.8% to 1.2%. The sequenced sample was peripheral blood. The source of these receptors is a middle-aged man with acute or convalescent COVID-19. CDR3s include the opening cysteine and the closing phenylalanine or tryptophan. D genes are given only for firm matches. The size of a clone is reported for some rows only, either as once, few or many, or as a class for expanded clones.

d_call,v_call,j_call,clone_size,cdr3_nt,cdr3_aa
NA,TRBV15,TRBJ1-1,few,TGTGCCACCAGCAGAGATCAGTGGACTGAAGCTTTCTTT,CATSRDQWTEAFF
TRBD1,TRBV9,TRBJ2-1,NA,TGTGCCAGCAGCCCGGACAGGGGGTCCCAGCAGTTCTTC,CASSPDRGSQQFF
NA,TRBV3-1/TRBV3-2,TRBJ1-1,NA,TGTGCCAGCAGCCAAGTACATTACACTGAAGCTTTCTTT,CASSQVHYTEAFF
NA,TRBV6-2/TRBV6-3,TRBJ2-1,NA,TGTGCCAGCAGTTACTCAATGTCGGGGGTCTACAATGAGCAGTTCTTC,CASSYSMSGVYNEQFF
NA,TRBV5-4,TRBJ1-1,NA,TGTGCCAGCAGCTCCCCGGACAGAGTTGAAGCTTTCTTT,CASSSPDRVEAFF
TRBD1,TRBV11-3,TRBJ2-3,few,TGTGCCAGCAGCGACAGGGGCGGCACAGATACGCAGTATTTT,CASSDRGGTDTQYF
NA,TRBV28,TRBJ1-1,NA,TGTGCCAGCAGTTTATCTTACCAGGCTGAAGCTTTCTTT,CASSLSYQAEAFF
TRBD1,TRBV5-1,TRBJ2-2,NA,TGCGCCAGCAGGGACAGGATCACCCTGAACACCGGGGAGCTGTTTTTT,CASRDRITLNTGELFF
NA,TRBV5-6,TRBJ1-5,NA,TGTGCCAGCAGCTTGCGGGGTCAGCCCCAGCATTTT,CASSLRGQPQHF
NA,TRBV28,TRBJ1-6,few,TGTGCCAGCAGTTCAGGTTCCTTGGGCCGGCTATCACCCCTCCACTTT,CASSSGSLGRLSPLHF
TRBD2,TRBV5-1,TRBJ2-1,NA,TGCGCCAGCAGCTTCACTAGCGGGGGCACCAATGAGCAGTTCTTC,CASSFTSGGTNEQFF
TRBD2,TRBV6-5,TRBJ2-2,NA,TGTGCCAGCAGTTACCGACTAGCCGGGGTTACCGGGGAGCTGTTTTTT,CASSYRLAGVTGELFF
NA,TRBV7-8,TRBJ2-7,NA,TGTGCCAGTAACCCCGACCGGGAGTACAGGAAGCAGTACTTC,CASNPDREYRKQYF
NA,TRBV28,TRBJ1-2,few,TGTGCCAGCAGTCCCGGGACACCCAACTATGGCTACACCTTC,CASSPGTPNYGYTF
NA,TRBV6-1,TRBJ1-1,NA,TGTGCCAGCAGTGAAAGTTCCGGGGGAGGGACTGAAGCTTTCTTT,CASSESSGGGTEAFF
NA,TRBV5-6,TRBJ1-6,NA,TGTGCCAGCAACTTCAGGGTGAGCTCCTATAATTCACCCCTCCACTTT,CASNFRVSSYNSPLHF
NA,TRBV19,TRBJ2-7,few,TGTGCCAGTAGTACAGGGTGGGGCTACGAGCAGTACTTC,CASSTGWGYEQYF
NA,TRBV13,TRBJ1-2,NA,TGTGCCAGCAGCCTCGGACAGCTCTATGGCTACACCTTC,CASSLGQLYGYTF
NA,TRBV2,TRBJ1-1,NA,TGTGCCAGCAGTGATATAGTAATGAACACTGAAGCTTTCTTT,CASSDIVMNTEAFF
NA,TRBV28,TRBJ1-2,NA,TGTGCCAGTGGAACGTCGAAGGGGCAAGGCTACACCTTC,CASGTSKGQGYTF
NA,TRBV5-1,TRBJ1-5,NA,TGCGCCAGCAGCTTGGAACCAGGTCAGCCCCAGCATTTT,CASSLEPGQPQHF
NA,TRBV9,TRBJ1-2,NA,TGTGCCAGCAGCGCCGGAGGTGGCTACACCTTC,CASSAGGGYTF
NA,TRBV11-2,TRBJ2-5,NA,TGTGCCAGCAGCTTGCGGGAGACCCAGTACTTC,CASSLRETQYF
NA,TRBV7-6,TRBJ2-7,NA,TGTGCCAGCAGCCCGCCGGGGACACCCTCCTACGAGCAGTACTTC,CASSPPGTPSYEQYF
TRBD1,TRBV5-6,TRBJ1-2,NA,TGTGCCAGCAGCGCGGGCCCAGGGGGGAACTATGGCTACACCTTC,CASSAGPGGNYGYTF
TRBD1,TRBV6-1,TRBJ2-7,NA,TGTGCCAGCAATGAAGGGGGCTTGGGCTCCTACGAGCAGTACTTC,CASNEGGLGSYEQYF
TRBD1,TRBV7-8,TRBJ1-2,few,TGTGCCAGCAGCCTACGGGACAGGGGGCAGGATGGCTACACCTTC,CASSLRDRGQDGYTF
TRBD2,TRBV11-2,TRBJ2-2,NA,TGTGCCAGCAGCTTAGGGACTAGCGGACCCACCGGGGAGCTGTTTTTT,CASSLGTSGPTGELFF
TRBD2,TRBV19,TRBJ2-5,NA,TGTGCCAGTAGTACCTCTAGCGGGGCGTACCAAGAGACCCAGTACTTC,CASSTSSGAYQETQYF
TRBD1,TRBV7-8,TRBJ2-3,NA,TGTGCCAGCAGCCCCCGGACAGGGGGATCGGATACGCAGTATTTT,CASSPRTGGSDTQYF
TRBD1,TRBV5-4,TRBJ2-3,once,TGTGCCAGCAGCGCGGACAGGGGCGTCACAGATACGCAGTATTTT,CASSADRGVTDTQYF
TRBD1,TRBV30,TRBJ1-2,NA,TGTGCCTGGAGTACCGGACAGGGTTATGGCTACACCTTC,CAWSTGQGYGYTF
NA,TRBV5-1,TRBJ2-7,few,TGCGCCAGCAGCTTTTCAGGGAACTACGAGCAGTACTTC,CASSFSGNYEQYF
NA,TRBV6-5,TRBJ2-1,NA,TGTGCCAGCAGTTACTCCAGGGTCTACAATGAGCAGTTCTTC,CASSYSRVYNEQFF
NA,TRBV28,TRBJ2-1,NA,TGTGCCAGCAGTTTATATAAGAGCTCCTACAATGAGCAGTTCTTC,CASSLYKSSYNEQFF
TRBD2,TRBV5-1,TRBJ2-3,NA,TGCGCCAGCAGCCGCGGACTAGCGGGGGGTGGAGATACGCAGTATTTT,CASSRGLAGGGDTQYF
NA,TRBV6-5,TRBJ1-2,NA,TGTGCCAGCAGTTCCGGGACATTGGGTTTTCACTATGGCTACACCTTC,CASSSGTLGFHYGYTF
NA,TRBV2,TRBJ2-1,NA,TGTGCCAGCAGTGTCGGAGGTAACAATGAGCAGTTCTTC,CASSVGGNNEQFF
NA,TRBV28,TRBJ2-2,NA,TGTGCCAGCAGTCCATACACCGGGGAGCTGTTTTTT,CASSPYTGELFF
TRBD1,TRBV2,TRBJ1-1,NA,TGTGCCAGCAGTGGGGGACAGGGAACATTTATGAACACTGAAGCTTTCTTT,CASSGGQGTFMNTEAFF
TRBD1,TRBV6-5,TRBJ1-4,NA,TGTGCCAGCGGACCCAGGGGGGCCGAGGATGAAAAACTGTTTTTT,CASGPRGAEDEKLFF
NA,TRBV28,TRBJ1-2,NA,TGTGCCAGCACGGCAGAGGGCCAAAAATATGGCTACACCTTC,CASTAEGQKYGYTF
TRBD1,TRBV18,TRBJ2-2,NA,TGTGCCAGCTCACCGTCGACAGGGGCCGGGGAGCTGTTTTTT,CASSPSTGAGELFF
TRBD1,TRBV5-4,TRBJ2-7,NA,TGTGCCAGCAGCTTGGGGAACGTGGCAGGGGGCGAGCAGTACTTC,CASSLGNVAGGEQYF
TRBD2,TRBV6-5,TRBJ2-3,NA,TGTGCCAGCAACGCGGGGGGGTTGACAGATACGCAGTATTTT,CASNAGGLTDTQYF
NA,TRBV19,TRBJ1-2,NA,TGTGCCAGTAGTATCGACCTGTCGATCCCGACTGCTAACTATGGCTACACCTTC,CASSIDLSIPTANYGYTF
TRBD1,TRBV28,TRBJ2-2,NA,TGTGCCAGCAGTTCTCAGGGGGAGCCCGGGGAGCTGTTTTTT,CASSSQGEPGELFF
NA,TRBV5-1,TRBJ1-1,NA,TGCGCCAGCAGCTCCCAGACGGGTGAAGCTTTCTTT,CASSSQTGEAFF